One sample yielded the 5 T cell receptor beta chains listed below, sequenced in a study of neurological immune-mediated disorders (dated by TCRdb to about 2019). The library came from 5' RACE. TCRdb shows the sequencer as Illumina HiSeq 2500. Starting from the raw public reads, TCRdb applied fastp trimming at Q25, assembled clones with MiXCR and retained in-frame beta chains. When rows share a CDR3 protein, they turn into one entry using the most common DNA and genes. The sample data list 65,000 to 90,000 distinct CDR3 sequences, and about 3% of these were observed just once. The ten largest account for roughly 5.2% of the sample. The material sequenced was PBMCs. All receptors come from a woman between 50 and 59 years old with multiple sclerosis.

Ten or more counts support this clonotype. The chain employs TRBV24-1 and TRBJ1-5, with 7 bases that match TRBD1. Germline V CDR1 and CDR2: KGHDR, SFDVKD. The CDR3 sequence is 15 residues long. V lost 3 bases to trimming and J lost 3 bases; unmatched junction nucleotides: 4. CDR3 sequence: CATSDAGTVNQPQHF. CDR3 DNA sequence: TGTGCCACCAGTGATGCCGGGACAGTCAATCAGCCCCAGCATTTT.

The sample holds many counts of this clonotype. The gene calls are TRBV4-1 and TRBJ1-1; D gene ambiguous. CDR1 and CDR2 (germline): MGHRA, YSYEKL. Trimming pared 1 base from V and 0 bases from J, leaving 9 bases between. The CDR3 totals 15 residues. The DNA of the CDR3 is TGCGCCAGCAGCCAAGTCGGGGTACTGAACACTGAAGCTTTCTTT. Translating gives CASSQVGVLNTEAFF.

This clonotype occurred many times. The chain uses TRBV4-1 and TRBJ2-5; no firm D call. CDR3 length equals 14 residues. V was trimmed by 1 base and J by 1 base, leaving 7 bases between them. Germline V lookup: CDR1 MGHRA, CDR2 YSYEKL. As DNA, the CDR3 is TGCGCCAGCAGCCAAGGGGTCAGCCAAGAGACCCAGTACTTC. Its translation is CASSQGVSQETQYF.

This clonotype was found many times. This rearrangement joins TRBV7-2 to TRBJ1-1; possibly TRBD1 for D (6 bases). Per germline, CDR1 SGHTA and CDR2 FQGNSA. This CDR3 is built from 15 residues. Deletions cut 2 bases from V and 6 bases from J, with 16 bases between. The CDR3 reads CASSLRYGGAAEAFF. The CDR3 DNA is TGTGCCAGCAGCTTACGTTATGGGGGGGCGGCTGAAGCTTTCTTT.

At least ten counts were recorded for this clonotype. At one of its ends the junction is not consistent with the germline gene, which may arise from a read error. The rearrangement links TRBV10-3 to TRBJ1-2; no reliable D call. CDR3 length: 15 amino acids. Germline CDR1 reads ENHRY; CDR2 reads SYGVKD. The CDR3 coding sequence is TGTGCCATCAGCGAGTCGATCCTCTCCGACGGAGGCTACACCTTC. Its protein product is CAISESILSDGGYTF.